A single sample gave rise to the 4 T cell receptor beta chains below, sequenced in a study of blood T cells in healthy people across ages. It was with a sample-barcoded 5' primer and a J-beta primer mix that a second PCR of roughly 7 to 12 cycles was run. TCRdb re-called the 5' RACE reads with MiXCR, one entry per CDR3 protein. The sample holds hundreds of thousands of distinct CDR3 sequences, around 41% seen once. Sequencing was carried out using blood. The source of these receptors is a man older than 75 in good health.

The genes are TRBV6-5 and TRBJ2-4, with 9 bases lining up with TRBD1. Germline CDR1 MNHEY, CDR2 SVGAGI. V shed 8 bases, J shed 1 base, and the junction held 9 bases outside the gene matches. This CDR3 has 16 amino acids. The CDR3 spells CASRGNRGRAKNIQYF. The DNA of the CDR3 is TGTGCCAGCCGGGGAAACAGGGGGCGCGCCAAAAACATTCAGTACTTC.

J is TRBJ1-1 and V is TRBV12-5; 9 nucleotides match TRBD1. The germline gives CDR1 LGHNT, CDR2 FRNRAP. The CDR3 is made up of 15 amino acids. V trimming: 1 base; J trimming: 3 bases; junction bases outside the gene matches: 3. The CDR3 reads CASGLGTGVYTEAFF. The CDR3 nucleotides are TGTGCTAGTGGTTTGGGGACAGGGGTATACACTGAAGCTTTCTTT.

Regarding this clonotype: At one end the junction does not follow the germline gene, possibly because of a read error. The J gene is TRBJ1-1, the V gene TRBV5-1; D remains ambiguous. Germline loops: CDR1 SGHRS, CDR2 YFSETQ. There are 13 residues in the CDR3. The CDR3 protein is CVSGVGPNTEAFF. DNA for the CDR3: TGCGTCAGCGGTGTAGGCCCGAACACTGAAGCTTTCTTT.

The table lists this clonotype with a few counts. The chain employs TRBV6-2 or TRBV6-3 and TRBJ2-7, with D possibly being TRBD1 (5 bases). CDR1 MNHEY and CDR2 SVGEGT come from the germline V gene. This CDR3 comprises 14 residues. V dropped 7 bases and J dropped 6 bases, with 19 bases sitting between them. CDR3: CASNKGRAPFEQYF. The CDR3 DNA sequence: TGTGCCAGCAACAAAGGCAGGGCGCCCTTCGAGCAGTACTTC.